The rows below give T cell receptor beta chains drawn from one sample of a study of blood T cell repertoires in COVID-19. Profiled with immunoSEQ multiplex PCR; TCRdb holds only in-frame clones, not every one. The top ten hold 6.2% of the sample, which has roughly 200,000 clones, 75% to 90% seen once. The sample was PBMCs or T cells enriched from blood (not recorded which). Receptor source: a middle-aged man who had recovered from COVID-19. CDR3s leave out the opening cysteine and the closing phenylalanine or tryptophan. The D gene is left open where the match is weak. Clone size is not always given. Where it is, it says once, few, many or a class for expanded clones.

v_call d_call clone_size cdr3_aa
TRBV12-5 NA NA ASGLFAGIPYGYT
TRBV6-5 NA many ASTERKNYGYT
TRBV2 NA NA ASSDRENGYNSPLH
TRBV28 TRBD2 NA ASSPTSGSLSYNEQF
TRBV3-1/TRBV3-2 TRBD1 NA ASSQVLGDRDYGYT
TRBV11-2 NA NA ASSLRESLSIWNEQF
TRBV19 TRBD2 NA ASSIATSPQF
TRBV10-1 NA NA ASRGQGTTGNTIY
TRBV12-5 NA NA ASGLKQETQY
TRBV6-5 NA NA ASSYSRESSYEQY
TRBV19 NA NA ASRIGRGATGELF
TRBV6-1 NA NA ASSEGVGGGETQY
TRBV10-2 NA NA ASSRDPYEQY
TRBV3-1/TRBV3-2 TRBD1 NA ASSQSTTGGSAGYT
TRBV27 NA once ASSFSDRESYEQY
TRBV10-2 NA NA ASKTAVNQPQH
TRBV28 NA NA ASSTQGPYGYT
TRBV6-4 NA NA ASSDQGTYGYT
TRBV7-3 NA NA ASSLIGVKHRTQY
TRBV19 TRBD2 NA ASTAVRGGRREQF
TRBV30 NA NA AWKLAGNSPLH
TRBV6-5 NA many ASSRDGSSGNTIY
TRBV30 NA NA AWSPRIAVSYGYT
TRBV7-2 NA NA ASSEEVPVSPLH
TRBV4-2 NA NA ASSQDVVLSDTEAF
TRBV5-1 TRBD1 NA ASSLRTLGQGRVNNEQF
TRBV28 TRBD1 NA ASSSYTGTAEYGYT
TRBV6-1 NA NA ASSETYLPGHRNTEAF
TRBV28 TRBD2 NA ASQRLAGVHNEQF
TRBV7-3 TRBD1 NA ASSPPGQIYGYT
TRBV24-1 NA NA ATSETWGDQPQH
TRBV3-1/TRBV3-2 TRBD1 NA ASSPRTGDSPLH
TRBV3-1/TRBV3-2 TRBD1 NA ASSQDLGDREGDQPQH
TRBV9 NA NA ASSEDSSNQPQH
TRBV19 NA NA ASSMGHRTDTQY
TRBV7-2 NA NA ASSNDIGRQETQY
TRBV7-3 NA NA ASSLFPGFNEQF
TRBV19 TRBD1 NA ASSKGPGQGAQGYT
TRBV6-6 NA NA ASVVEGGEPQH
TRBV10-1 TRBD1 NA ASTPDREANYGYT
TRBV19 TRBD1 NA ASSATGGAVQPQH
TRBV6-4 TRBD1 NA ASSPGQGRVGYT
TRBV7-9 NA NA ASSLPQAGGEKLF
TRBV2 TRBD1 NA ASSERRTGSGNTIY
TRBV24-1 NA many ATGREDGYT
TRBV18 NA NA ASSSTQGGEQY
TRBV28 NA NA ASSLTTVGNEKLF
TRBV12-3/TRBV12-4 NA NA ASSLGQGTKAF